The 23 T cell receptor beta chains below all came from one sample that was sequenced in a study of Ad26.COV2.S vaccination and SARS-CoV-2 variants. Treatment indicated: 15 to 20 received Ad26.COV2.S at low or high dose, single or two shots; five or six received placebo; per-sample allocation not given. Material that was analyzed had been drawn on day 63 after the first vaccine or placebo injection. Clones were read by immunoSEQ multiplex PCR, and TCRdb kept only the in-frame ones, dropping some. The sample carries more than 300,000 clones, 85% recorded once. The sequencing used peripheral blood, collected in a trial of Ad26.COV2.S vaccine versus placebo. Receptors were obtained from a person between 18 and 65 years old who received the Ad26.COV2.S COVID-19 vaccine or a placebo.

V gene TRBV28 combines with J gene TRBJ1-5; D call uncertain. The CDR3 is 13 amino acids. V was pared by 6 bases and J by 4 bases, with 10 bases between. From germline, CDR1 is MDHEN and CDR2 SYDVKM. The CDR3 DNA follows: TGTGCCAGCAGCCCACACCCAAATCAGCCCCAGCATTTT. This translates into CASSPHPNQPQHF.

This chain joins TRBV18 and TRBJ2-7; unclear D gene. This CDR3 has 12 amino acids. The germline gives CDR1 KGHSH, CDR2 LQKENI. Trimming removed 2 bases from V and 2 bases from J, with 4 bases in between. CDR3 sequence (DNA): TGTGCCAGCTCACCATACCCCTACGAGCAGTACTTC. Protein sequence: CASSPYPYEQYF.

V usage is TRBV30 and J usage is TRBJ1-2; TRBD1 is a possible D gene (5 bases). Per germline, CDR1 GTSNPN and CDR2 SVGIG (reference sequence). The CDR3 is made up of 13 amino acids. Trimming left V 3 bases short and J 8 bases short, with 16 bases between. The CDR3 is CAWSVTASSGYTF. The CDR3 nucleotides are TGTGCCTGGAGCGTGACAGCCTCCTCCGGCTACACCTTC. The entire variable domain, with the rest obtained from reference TRBV30 and TRBJ1-2, is as follows: SQTIHQWPATLVQPVGSPLSLECTVEGTSNPNLYWYRQAAGRGLQLLFYSVGIGQISSEVPQNLSASRPQDRQFILSSKKLLLSDSGFYLCAWSVTASSGYTFGSGTRLTVV.

The chain is built from TRBV28 and TRBJ2-2, with a weak D call TRBD1 (6 bases). V lost 5 bases, J lost 3 bases, and 10 bases lay in between. The CDR3 length is 14 residues. The germline gives CDR1 MDHEN, CDR2 SYDVKM. The CDR3 spells CASSPYRDTGELFF. Written as DNA, the CDR3 is TGTGCCAGCAGTCCATACAGGGACACCGGGGAGCTGTTTTTT.

With respect to this clone: This CDR3 is also generated by other DNA sequences in the sample. The rearrangement joins TRBV5-5 to TRBJ2-7, with D perhaps matching TRBD1 or TRBD2 (5 bases each). The CDR3 sequence is 15 residues long. Germline V CDR1 and CDR2: SGHKS, YYEKEE (reference sequence). V was pared by 0 bases and J by 3 bases, with 13 bases between. This CDR3 is CASSLGPGRNYEQYF. CDR3 nucleotide sequence: TGTGCCAGCAGCTTGGGACCGGGACGGAACTACGAGCAGTACTTC.

The chain links TRBV20-1 to TRBJ1-5, with D unclear. V lost 0 bases and J lost 6, with 3 bases in between. The CDR3 length is 11 residues. Germline-derived CDR1 and CDR2 are DFQATT and SNEGSKA (reference sequence). The CDR3, as DNA: TGCAGTGCTAGAGATGTTCAGCCCCAGCATTTT. Translation: CSARDVQPQHF.

The rearrangement uses TRBV7-9 and TRBJ2-1; maybe TRBD1 (5 bases). Trimming removed 3 bases at V and 7 bases at J, with 16 bases between. The germline V gene has CDR1 SEHNR and CDR2 FQNEAQ (reference sequence). This CDR3 contains 15 residues. The CDR3, as DNA: TGTGCCAGCAGCTTGGGGCAGACCAGTTTGAATGAGCAGTTCTTC. Its translation is CASSLGQTSLNEQFF.

The table lists this clone with a count of one. V and J are TRBV7-9 and TRBJ2-3; 12 bases line up with TRBD2. This CDR3 spans 16 amino acids. Trimming cost V 5 bases and J 0 bases; bases outside gene matches: 3. Germline lookup yields CDR1 SEHNR and CDR2 FQNEAQ (reference sequence). CDR3 amino acids: CASSTGLAGSTDTQYF. For the CDR3, the DNA is TGTGCCAGCAGCACTGGACTAGCGGGGAGCACAGATACGCAGTATTTT. Full variable domain (missing parts from reference TRBV7-9 and TRBJ2-3): DTGVSQNPRHKITKRGQNVTFRCDPISEHNRLYWYRQTLGQGPEFLTYFQNEAQLEKSRLLSDRFSAERPKGSFSTLEIQRTEQGDSAMYLCASSTGLAGSTDTQYFGPGTRLTVL.

This chain joins TRBV9 and TRBJ1-1; 12 positions agree with TRBD1. With V trimmed by 0 bases and J by 1 base, 4 bases remained unmatched. Germline V gene data show CDR1 as SGDLS and CDR2 as YYNGEE. The CDR3 loop spans 17 amino acids. CDR3 nucleotide sequence: TGTGCCAGCAGCGTAGGGGGACAGGGGGCGAGGAACACTGAAGCTTTCTTT. This encodes CASSVGGQGARNTEAFF.

The V gene is TRBV28, the J gene TRBJ1-1; TRBD1 aligns across 8 bases. V shed 5 bases and J 4 bases; nucleotides not matched to a gene: 6. Germline loops: CDR1 MDHEN, CDR2 SYDVKM. This CDR3 has 14 amino acids. CDR3 sequence: CASSTRTGITEAFF. CDR3 nucleotide sequence: TGTGCCAGCAGTACGCGGACAGGGATCACTGAAGCTTTCTTT.

The V and J genes are TRBV6-5 and TRBJ2-5; D gene ambiguous. V was cut by 7 bases and J by 4 bases, with 7 bases left in between. This CDR3 is 11 amino acids long. Looked up from germline, CDR1 is MNHEY and CDR2 is SVGAGI. The CDR3 loop is CASTVGETQYF. The DNA for the CDR3 is TGTGCCAGCACCGTCGGAGAGACCCAGTACTTC.

The chain uses TRBV4-1 and TRBJ1-2, with 11 bases lining up with TRBD1. V shed 2 bases, J shed 4 bases, and the junction held 6 bases outside the gene matches. Germline loops: CDR1 MGHRA, CDR2 YSYEKL. The CDR3 spans 16 residues. This CDR3 reads CASSQPGQGGRYGYTF. CDR3 DNA sequence: TGCGCCAGCAGCCAACCGGGACAGGGGGGCCGCTATGGCTACACCTTC.

V and J are TRBV28 and TRBJ2-3; possibly TRBD1 for D (5 bases). Germline V gene lookup returns CDR1 MDHEN and CDR2 SYDVKM. This CDR3 has 15 residues. V was shortened by 8 bases and J by 7 bases, with 22 bases between the two germline ends. The CDR3 is CASLPAGQTRYTQYF. CDR3 bases: TGTGCCAGCTTACCGGCAGGGCAGACGAGGTATACGCAGTATTTT. The complete variable domain, with remaining parts taken from reference TRBV28 and TRBJ2-3, reads DVKVTQSSRYLVKRTGEKVFLECVQDMDHENMFWYRQDPGLGLRLIYFSYDVKMKEKGDIPEGYSVSREKKERFSLILESASTNQTSMYLCASLPAGQTRYTQYFGPGTRLTVL.

J is TRBJ1-3 and V is TRBV9, with 8 bases aligning to TRBD1. The CDR3 consists of 17 residues. The germline CDR1 and CDR2 sequences are SGDLS and YYNGEE. Trimming at V came to 3 bases and at J to 3 bases, leaving 11 bases not matched to a gene. CDR3 sequence: CASSAQGDRRFGNTIYF. CDR3 DNA: TGTGCCAGCAGCGCACAGGGGGACAGGCGCTTTGGAAACACCATATATTTT.

V usage is TRBV19 and J usage is TRBJ1-1; D remains unclear. The CDR3 has 15 amino acids. V lost 9 bases to trimming and J lost 0 bases, with 17 bases between them. Germline V gene sequence: CDR1 LNHDA, CDR2 SQIVND (reference sequence). The CDR3 is CASKKQSSVNTEAFF. The CDR3, as DNA: TGTGCCAGCAAAAAACAGAGTTCGGTGAACACTGAAGCTTTCTTT.

The chain combines TRBV5-1 with TRBJ2-3, with D perhaps matching TRBD2 (5 bases). The germline gives CDR1 SGHRS, CDR2 YFSETQ. CDR3 length: 16 residues. Between the trimmed V and J ends, which lost 0 bases and 2 bases, there was a span of 13 bases. CDR3 DNA sequence: TGCGCCAGCAGCTTGGTTCGGGATCCCCTCACAGATACGCAGTATTTT. It codes for CASSLVRDPLTDTQYF.

Notes on this clone: A read error may produce the germline difference seen at one junction end. The V and J genes are TRBV2 and TRBJ1-5; TRBD1 might be the D (5 bases). Looked up from germline, CDR1 is SNHLY and CDR2 is FYNNEI. This CDR3 has 16 amino acids. In DNA form, the CDR3 reads TGTGCCAGCAGGGAAGGTAATTGGGGGAGCAATCAGCCCCAGCATTTT. Amino acid sequence: CASREGNWGSNQPQHF.

This clone was seen a single time. The V and J genes are TRBV9 and TRBJ1-4; 8 nucleotides align to TRBD1. Germline V gives CDR1 SGDLS, CDR2 YYNGEE. The CDR3 sequence is 16 residues long. V lost 6 bases and J lost 5; bases outside the gene matches: 12. Here the CDR3 DNA reads TGTGCCAGCACCTCAGGGACAGGACAATGGAATGAAAAACTGTTTTTT. Translating gives CASTSGTGQWNEKLFF.

J is TRBJ1-1 and V is TRBV3-1 (or the pseudogene TRBV3-2), with 10 bases lining up with TRBD1. V was clipped by 1 base and J by 3 bases; unmatched bases: 2. The germline gives CDR1 LGHDT, CDR2 YNNKEL (reference sequence). This CDR3 has 15 residues. Written as DNA, the CDR3 is TGTGCCAGCAGCCAAGGGGACAGGGGCTACACTGAAGCTTTCTTT. As protein: CASSQGDRGYTEAFF.

This rearrangement joins TRBV6-5 to TRBJ1-2; 10 bases match TRBD1. There are 13 residues in the CDR3. V dropped 6 bases and J dropped 9; count of bases not matched to a gene: 7. Germline loops: CDR1 MNHEY, CDR2 SVGAGI. The DNA of the CDR3 is TGTGCCAGCAGCAGCGACAGGGGGCCGCGCTACACCTTC. It translates to CASSSDRGPRYTF.

The rearrangement joins TRBV13 to TRBJ1-6, with a possible D match to TRBD1 (5 bases). CDR1 and CDR2 from the germline V gene are PRHDT and FYEKMQ (reference sequence). CDR3 length: 16 residues. V dropped 5 bases and J dropped 0 bases, with 11 bases sitting between them. The CDR3 loop is CASSAAGSSYNSPLHF. The CDR3 DNA sequence: TGTGCCAGCAGCGCCGCAGGGAGCTCCTATAATTCACCCCTCCACTTT.

The V and J genes are TRBV5-6 and TRBJ2-4; 10 positions match TRBD1. The CDR3 consists of 15 residues. The V segment lost 2 bases and the J segment 8 bases; nucleotides outside the gene matches: 7. Germline V gene data show CDR1 as SGHDT and CDR2 as YYEEEE. CDR3 sequence reads: CASSFDRGLGYIQYF. The CDR3 DNA sequence: TGTGCCAGCAGCTTCGACAGGGGGCTTGGGTACATTCAGTACTTC.

The chain is built from TRBV7-2 and TRBJ2-2; the match to TRBD1 covers 7 bases. CDR1 SGHTA and CDR2 FQGNSA come from the germline V gene. The CDR3 is made up of 14 amino acids. J gave up 6 bases and V 0 bases, and 1 base lay outside the gene matches. The CDR3 DNA reads as TGTGCCAGCAGCTTAGCGGGGACAGCCGGGGAGCTGTTTTTT. This encodes CASSLAGTAGELFF.